The clone carrying this TCR beta chain has just one count. The antigen is undetermined. The CDR3 has 16 residues. Germline V gives CDR1 SGDLS, CDR2 YYNGEE. Trimming stripped 6 bases from V and 4 bases from J, with 20 bases between. This sample was taken from a study of cytomegalovirus exposure and HLA in healthy donors. The PCR used 60 Vbeta and 13 Jbeta primers. Data came from immunoSEQ multiplex PCR; TCRdb stores just in-frame clones and leaves some out. The sample consists of 190,000 or so clones, roughly 83% of them appearing once. Overall study results and limits: HLA alleles were associated with around 17,000 TCR beta sequences in a later analysis at 0.05 false discovery rate. Later analysis associated a missense DCLRE1C variant with TCR beta V- and J-gene trimming.

The origin of this receptor is a male donor in good health and CMV-seropositive. The chain links TRBV9 to TRBJ1-3; D is unresolved. Source material: PBMCs. In DNA form, the CDR3 reads TGTGCCAGCAACGTCCTCATCTGCAGGTCCGGAAACACCATATATTTT. Translation gives CASNVLICRSGNTIYF.